This T cell receptor (beta chain) originates from a study of OX40 agonist ivuxolimab in advanced cancers. About the study: Patients were given ivuxolimab, an antibody that agonizes OX40 (CD134). Dose-escalation patients were diagnosed with hepatocellular carcinoma, melanoma, renal cell cancer or head and neck cancer. Among those enrolled, mean age was about 60 years (range roughly 23 to 79) and 75% to 85% were male. Study results and limitations: On average, CD8+ T cells showed a greater number of expanded clones than CD4+.

A remark on this clone: Antigen specificity is unknown.

The length of the CDR3 is 16 residues. Per the germline V gene, CDR1 is SGHAT and CDR2 is FQNNGV. The V segment lost 3 bases and the J segment 0 bases; nucleotides outside the gene matches: 3. The protocol was immunoSEQ multiplex PCR, while the TCRdb copy is restricted to in-frame clones and leaves out a portion. The data hold fewer than 95,000 clones, with approximately 79% observed a single time. The sequence was collected from an adult with an advanced solid tumor such as melanoma, head and neck, liver or kidney cancer. The rearrangement links TRBV11-2 to TRBJ2-3, with 10 bases lining up with TRBD2. Material: CD4+ or CD8+ T cells sorted from blood, obtained in a trial of the OX40 agonist ivuxolimab. In DNA form, the CDR3 reads TGTGCCAGCAGCTTGGGACTAGCGATTAGCACAGATACGCAGTATTTT. It is translated as CASSLGLAISTDTQYF.